This TCR beta chain came from a study of cytomegalovirus exposure and HLA in healthy donors. Study-level information: Early released data had about 80 million unique TCRs, all coming from HLA-typed donors.

A word on this clone: Its specificity is not known.

Researchers ran the PCR with 60 Vbeta and 13 Jbeta primers. The table came from immunoSEQ multiplex PCR; TCRdb's copy has only in-frame clones and leaves some out. The sample consists of tens of thousands of clones, roughly 80% of them appearing once. Germline CDR1 reads SGDLS; CDR2 reads YYNGEE. The CDR3 contains 14 residues. The V end was cut by 4 bases, the J end by 2 bases, with 12 bases between. General observations from the study: Rare TCR sequences dominated, though some public TCRs recurred in many donors.

Specimen: PBMCs. The clonotype originates from a woman aged 40 to 50 in good health and CMV-seronegative. V is TRBV9 and J is TRBJ2-5, with a tentative D call TRBD1 (6 bases). CDR3 in amino acids: CASSKQGLQETQYF. As DNA, the CDR3 is TGTGCCAGCAGCAAACAGGGATTACAAGAGACCCAGTACTTC. Full variable domain (rest looked up from reference TRBV9 and TRBJ2-5): DSGVTQTPKHLITATGQRVTLRCSPRSGDLSVYWYQQSLDQGLQFLIQYYNGEERAKGNILERFSAQQFPDLHSELNLSSLELGDSALYFCASSKQGLQETQYFGPGTRLLVL.